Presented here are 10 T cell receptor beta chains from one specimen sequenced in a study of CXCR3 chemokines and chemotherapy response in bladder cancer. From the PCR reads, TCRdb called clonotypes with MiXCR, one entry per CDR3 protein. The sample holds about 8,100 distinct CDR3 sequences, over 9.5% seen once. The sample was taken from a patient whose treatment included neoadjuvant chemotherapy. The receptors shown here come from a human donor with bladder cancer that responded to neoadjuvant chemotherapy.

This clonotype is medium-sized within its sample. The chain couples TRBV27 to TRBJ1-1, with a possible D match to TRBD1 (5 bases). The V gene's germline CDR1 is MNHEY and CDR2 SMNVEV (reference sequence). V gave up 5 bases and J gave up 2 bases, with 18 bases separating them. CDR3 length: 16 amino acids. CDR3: CASSLISKGPNTEAFF. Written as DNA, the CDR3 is TGTGCCAGCAGTCTAATCTCAAAGGGACCTAACACTGAAGCTTTCTTT.

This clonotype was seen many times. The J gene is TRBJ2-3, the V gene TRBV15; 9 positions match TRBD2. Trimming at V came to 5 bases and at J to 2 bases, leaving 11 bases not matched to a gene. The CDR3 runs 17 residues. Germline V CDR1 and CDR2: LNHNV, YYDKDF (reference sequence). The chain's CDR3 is CATSLPGSGGFTDTQYF. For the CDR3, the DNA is TGTGCCACCAGCCTCCCAGGGAGCGGGGGGTTCACAGATACGCAGTATTTT.

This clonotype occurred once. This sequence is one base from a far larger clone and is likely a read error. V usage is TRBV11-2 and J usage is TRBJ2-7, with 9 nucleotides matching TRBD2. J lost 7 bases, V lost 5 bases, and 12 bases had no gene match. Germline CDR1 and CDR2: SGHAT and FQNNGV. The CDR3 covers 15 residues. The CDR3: CASSPRLAAHNEQYF. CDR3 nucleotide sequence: TGTGCCAGCAGCCCCCGACTAGCGGCCCACAATGAGCAGTACTTC.

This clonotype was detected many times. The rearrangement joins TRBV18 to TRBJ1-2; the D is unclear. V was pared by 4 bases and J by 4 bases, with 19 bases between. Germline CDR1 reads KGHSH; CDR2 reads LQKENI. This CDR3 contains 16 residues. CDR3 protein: CASSLQSKGAGYGYTF. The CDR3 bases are TGTGCCAGCTCACTCCAAAGTAAGGGCGCAGGCTATGGCTACACCTTC.

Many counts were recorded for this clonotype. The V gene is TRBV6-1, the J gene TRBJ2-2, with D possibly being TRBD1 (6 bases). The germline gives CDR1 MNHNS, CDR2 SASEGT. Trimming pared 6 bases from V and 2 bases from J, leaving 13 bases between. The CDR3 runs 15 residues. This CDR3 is CASSRDNPNTGELFF. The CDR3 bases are TGTGCCAGCAGCCGGGACAACCCAAACACCGGGGAGCTGTTTTTT.

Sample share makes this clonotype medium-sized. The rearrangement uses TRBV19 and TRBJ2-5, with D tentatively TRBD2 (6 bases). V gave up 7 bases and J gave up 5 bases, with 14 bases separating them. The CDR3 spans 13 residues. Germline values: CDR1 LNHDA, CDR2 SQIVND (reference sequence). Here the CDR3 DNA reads TGTGCCAGTAACCGAGGAGGGAGGGAGACCCAGTACTTC. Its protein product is CASNRGGRETQYF.

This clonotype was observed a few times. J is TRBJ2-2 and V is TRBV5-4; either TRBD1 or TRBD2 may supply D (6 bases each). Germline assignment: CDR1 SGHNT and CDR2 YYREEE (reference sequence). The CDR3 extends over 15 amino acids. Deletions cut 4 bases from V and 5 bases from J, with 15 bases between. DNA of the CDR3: TGTGCCAGCAGCCCCGAGGGGGGAAGGACCGGGGAGCTGTTTTTT. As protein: CASSPEGGRTGELFF.

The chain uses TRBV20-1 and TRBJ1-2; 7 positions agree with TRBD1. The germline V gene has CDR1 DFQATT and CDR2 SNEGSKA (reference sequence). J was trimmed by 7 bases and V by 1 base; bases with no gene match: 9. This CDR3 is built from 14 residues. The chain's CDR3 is CSARGTGASAGYTF. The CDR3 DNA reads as TGCAGTGCTAGAGGGACAGGAGCCTCCGCTGGCTACACCTTC.

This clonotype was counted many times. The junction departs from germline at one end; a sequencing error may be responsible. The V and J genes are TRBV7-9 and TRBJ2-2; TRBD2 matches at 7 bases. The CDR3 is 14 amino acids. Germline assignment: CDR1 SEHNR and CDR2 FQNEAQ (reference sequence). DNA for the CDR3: TGTGCCAGCAGCTTTTCCAGGGAGGGCGGGGAACTGTTTTTT. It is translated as CASSFSREGGELFF.

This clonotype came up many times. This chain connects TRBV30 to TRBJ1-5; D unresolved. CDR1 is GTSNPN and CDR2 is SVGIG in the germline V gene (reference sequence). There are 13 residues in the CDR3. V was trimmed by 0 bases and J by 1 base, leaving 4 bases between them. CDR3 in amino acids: CAWSVESNQPQHF. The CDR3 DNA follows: TGTGCCTGGAGTGTCGAGAGCAATCAGCCCCAGCATTTT.